The T cell receptor (beta chain) under discussion was sequenced for a study of blood T cell repertoires in COVID-19. Overall study: Material from acute and convalescent COVID-19 was sourced from the United States, Italy and Spain. Nucleic acid was either cDNA or gDNA, and it came from T cells, B-cell-depleted T cells, or PBMCs.

The V and J ends lost 0 bases and 8 bases respectively, with 20 bases between them. The CDR3 loop spans 16 amino acids. The germline gives CDR1 KGHSH, CDR2 LQKENI. Per the original methods: Amplification of reference gene primers provided the estimated nucleated cell counts. Data came from immunoSEQ multiplex PCR; TCRdb stores just in-frame clones and leaves some out. For V, J and clone size, that table is used; D and trimming come from the DNA. Here the sample spans approximately 500,000 clones, 80% to 90% being singletons. The sequencing sample was made of peripheral blood. The J gene is TRBJ2-7, the V gene TRBV18, with TRBD2 as a possible D gene (6 bases). This TCR derives from a human donor in a cohort sampled during active COVID-19. The chain's CDR3 is CASSPPGTASVNQQYF. In nucleotides, the CDR3 is TGTGCCAGCTCACCACCCGGGACTGCCTCGGTTAATCAGCAGTACTTC.